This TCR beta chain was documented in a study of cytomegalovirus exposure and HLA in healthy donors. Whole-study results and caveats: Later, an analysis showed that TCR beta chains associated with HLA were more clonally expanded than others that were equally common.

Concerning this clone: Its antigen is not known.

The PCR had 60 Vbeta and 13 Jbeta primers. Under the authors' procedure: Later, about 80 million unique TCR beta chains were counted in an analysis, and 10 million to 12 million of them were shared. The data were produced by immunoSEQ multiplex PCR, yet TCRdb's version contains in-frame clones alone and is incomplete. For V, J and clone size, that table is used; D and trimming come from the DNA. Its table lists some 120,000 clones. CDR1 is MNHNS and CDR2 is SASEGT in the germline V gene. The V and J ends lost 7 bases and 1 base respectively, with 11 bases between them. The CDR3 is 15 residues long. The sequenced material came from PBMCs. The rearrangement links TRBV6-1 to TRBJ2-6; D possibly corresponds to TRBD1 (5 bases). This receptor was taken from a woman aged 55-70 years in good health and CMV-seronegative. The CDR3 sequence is CASKQALSGANVLTF. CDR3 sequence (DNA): TGTGCCAGCAAACAGGCCCTTTCTGGGGCCAACGTCCTGACTTTC.